This T cell receptor beta chain was identified during a study of cytomegalovirus exposure and HLA in healthy donors. Study observations and caveats: Altogether, 150 to 200 TCR beta chains were recorded as cytomegalovirus-associated. Segments of the TCR beta V type were, in most cases, productive about 87% or about 30% of the time in an earlier analysis. TRBV6-2, TRBV6-3 and some other V segments were unresolvable in 87-base-pair reads.

On this clone itself: The antigen remains undetermined.

V lost 2 bases and J lost 0, with 11 bases in between. CDR1 is MGHRA, CDR2 YSYEKL, per germline. CDR3 length equals 16 residues. 13 Jbeta primers and 60 Vbeta primers were used for the PCR. Generated by immunoSEQ multiplex PCR, the TCRdb table keeps only in-frame clones and is missing some. The sample consists of some 130,000 clones, 76% of them appearing once. Sequenced: PBMCs. The receptor was isolated from a female donor in good health and CMV-seropositive. The V call is TRBV4-1, the J call TRBJ1-3; D is uncertain. CDR3: CASSQYPGNSGNTIYF. CDR3 DNA: TGCGCCAGCAGCCAATATCCGGGAAACTCTGGAAACACCATATATTTT.